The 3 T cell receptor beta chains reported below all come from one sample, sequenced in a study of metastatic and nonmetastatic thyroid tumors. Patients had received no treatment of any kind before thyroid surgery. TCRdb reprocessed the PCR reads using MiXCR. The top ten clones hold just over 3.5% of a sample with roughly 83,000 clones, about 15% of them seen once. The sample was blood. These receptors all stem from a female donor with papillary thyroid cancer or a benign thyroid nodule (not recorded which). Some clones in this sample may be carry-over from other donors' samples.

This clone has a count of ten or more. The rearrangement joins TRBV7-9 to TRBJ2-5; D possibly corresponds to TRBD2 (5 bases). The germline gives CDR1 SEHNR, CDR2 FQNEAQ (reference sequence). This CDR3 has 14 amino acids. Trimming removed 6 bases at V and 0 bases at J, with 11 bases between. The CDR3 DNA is TGTGCCAGCAGGGAGGAGCGGAACCAAGAGACCCAGTACTTC. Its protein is CASREERNQETQYF. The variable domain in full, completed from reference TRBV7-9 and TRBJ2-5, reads DTGVSQNPRHKITKRGQNVTFRCDPISEHNRLYWYRQTLGQGPEFLTYFQNEAQLEKSRLLSDRFSAERPKGSFSTLEIQRTEQGDSAMYLCASREERNQETQYFGPGTRLLVL.

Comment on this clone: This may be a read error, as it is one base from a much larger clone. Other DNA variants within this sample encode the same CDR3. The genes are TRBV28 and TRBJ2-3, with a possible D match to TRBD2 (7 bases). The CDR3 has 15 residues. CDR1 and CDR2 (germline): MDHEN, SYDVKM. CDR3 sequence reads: CASSLAGASTDTQYF. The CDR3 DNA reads TGTGCCAGCAGTTTAGCGGGGGCAAGCACAGATACGCAATATTTT.

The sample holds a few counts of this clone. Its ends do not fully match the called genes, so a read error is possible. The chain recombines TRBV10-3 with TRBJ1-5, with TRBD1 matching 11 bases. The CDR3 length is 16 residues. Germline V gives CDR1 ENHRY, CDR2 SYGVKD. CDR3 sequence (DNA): TGTGCCATCAGTGACCGGGACAGGGGGGAGGATCATCCCCAGCATTTT. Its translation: CAISDRDRGEDHPQHF.